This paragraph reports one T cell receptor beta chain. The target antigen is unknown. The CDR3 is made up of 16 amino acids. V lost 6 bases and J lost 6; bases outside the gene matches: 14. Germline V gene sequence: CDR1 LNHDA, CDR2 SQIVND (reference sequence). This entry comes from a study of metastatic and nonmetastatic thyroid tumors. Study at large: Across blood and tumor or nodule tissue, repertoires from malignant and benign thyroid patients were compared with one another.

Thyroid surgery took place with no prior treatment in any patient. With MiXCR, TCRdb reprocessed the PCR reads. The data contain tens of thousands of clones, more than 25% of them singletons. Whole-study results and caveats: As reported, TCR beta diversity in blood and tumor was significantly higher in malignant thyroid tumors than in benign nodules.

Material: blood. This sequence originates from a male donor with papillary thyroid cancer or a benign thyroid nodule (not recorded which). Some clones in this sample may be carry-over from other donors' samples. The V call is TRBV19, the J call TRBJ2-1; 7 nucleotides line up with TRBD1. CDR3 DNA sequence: TGTGCCAGTAGCCCGAACCGGGACAGAAGGGTCAATGAGCAGTTCTTC. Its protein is CASSPNRDRRVNEQFF. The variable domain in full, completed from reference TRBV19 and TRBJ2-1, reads DGGITQSPKYLFRKEGQNVTLSCEQNLNHDAMYWYRQDPGQGLRLIYYSQIVNDFQKGDIAEGYSVSREKKESFPLTVTSAQKNPTAFYLCASSPNRDRRVNEQFFGPGTRLTVL.